The 17 T cell receptor beta chains presented below share a single source sample, sequenced in a study of identical twins. Each CDR3 protein is one row after TCRdb ran MiXCR on the 5' RACE reads. Altogether 350,000 to 450,000 distinct CDR3 sequences are present, approximately 17% being singletons, with the ten largest covering more than 10%. The sequencing input was naive T cells sorted from blood. These receptor sequences come from a middle-aged man in good health.

The chain combines TRBV12-3 or TRBV12-4 with TRBJ2-1, with 7 bases aligning to TRBD2. V lost 4 bases to trimming and J lost 5 bases; unmatched junction nucleotides: 8. The CDR3 runs to 15 residues. CDR3 sequence reads: CASSSLGGGNNEQFF. In nucleotides, the CDR3 is TGTGCCAGCAGTTCGTTGGGCGGGGGTAACAATGAGCAGTTCTTC.

This clonotype was found many times. The gene calls are TRBV7-2 and TRBJ1-2; perhaps TRBD1 as D (6 bases). This CDR3 is 16 amino acids long. The germline V gene encodes CDR1 SGHTA and CDR2 FQGNSA. With 0 bases removed from V and 8 bases from J, the gap between germline ends came to 19 bases. As DNA, the CDR3 is TGTGCCAGCAGCTTAGCCCCCTCCGTAGACAGGTTCGGCTACACCTTC. This translates into CASSLAPSVDRFGYTF.

The V and J genes are TRBV29-1 and TRBJ2-3, with D tentatively TRBD2 (6 bases). Germline CDR1 is SQVTM and CDR2 is ANQGSEA. V gave up 7 bases and J gave up 3 bases, with 11 bases separating them. This CDR3 has 12 residues. CDR3 region: CSGDSGTDTQYF. CDR3 bases: TGCAGCGGGGACTCAGGGACAGATACGCAGTATTTT.

This chain links TRBV20-1 with TRBJ2-1; 10 nucleotides match TRBD2. The CDR3 sequence is 15 residues long. Trimming at V came to 6 bases and at J to 5 bases, leaving 10 bases not matched to a gene. Germline lookup yields CDR1 DFQATT and CDR2 SNEGSKA (reference sequence). The CDR3 spells CSARPGTSANNEQFF. CDR3 coding DNA: TGCAGTGCCAGACCCGGGACTAGCGCCAACAATGAGCAGTTCTTC.

This clonotype showed up many times. The V call is TRBV25-1, the J call TRBJ2-5; D unresolved. CDR3 length: 10 residues. Trimming removed 6 bases at V and 5 bases at J, with 4 bases between. Germline assignment: CDR1 MGHDK and CDR2 SYGVNS. The CDR3 region has the DNA TGTGCCAGCAGGGCGGAGACCCAGTACTTC. This sequence encodes CASRAETQYF.

V is TRBV2 and J is TRBJ2-5, with a tentative D call TRBD1 (5 bases). This CDR3 contains 16 residues. The V end was cut by 2 bases, the J end by 5 bases, with 18 bases between. Germline V lookup: CDR1 SNHLY, CDR2 FYNNEI. The CDR3 DNA reads as TGTGCCAGCAGTGAATCGTGGAGCTTAGCAGGGGAGACCCAGTACTTC. Protein: CASSESWSLAGETQYF. Based on the CDR3 plus reference TRBV2 and TRBJ2-5, the full variable domain is EPEVTQTPSHQVTQMGQEVILRCVPISNHLYFYWYRQILGQKVEFLVSFYNNEISEKSEIFDDQFSVERPDGSNFTLKIRSTKLEDSAMYFCASSESWSLAGETQYFGPGTRLLVL.

This clonotype was counted ten times or more. This chain connects TRBV5-6 to TRBJ2-3; 12 bases line up with TRBD2. The germline gives CDR1 SGHDT, CDR2 YYEEEE. The CDR3 runs to 15 residues. J gave up 4 bases and V 7 bases, and 7 bases lay outside the gene matches. The CDR3 DNA is TGTGCCAGCGACCGACTAGCGGGAGCCCCAGATACGCAGTATTTT. As protein: CASDRLAGAPDTQYF.

Notes on this clonotype: This may arise from a read error, as a much more abundant clone is one base away. The rearrangement links TRBV12-3 or TRBV12-4 to TRBJ1-1; TRBD1 might be the D (5 bases). Trimming removed 6 bases from V and 3 bases from J, with 17 bases in between. The CDR3 length is 15 residues. In nucleotides, the CDR3 is TGTGCCAGCAGATTCGGTGGGGGGGGAGACACTGAAGCTTTCTTT. This sequence encodes CASRFGGGGDTEAFF.

This clonotype was seen more than once but under ten times. V and J are TRBV4-2 and TRBJ2-2; D tentatively reads TRBD1 or TRBD2 (6 bases each). CDR1 and CDR2 from the germline V gene are LGHNA and YNFKEQ. The CDR3 consists of 16 residues. The ends were cut back, 0 bases at V and 3 bases at J, with 11 bases in the middle. CDR3 sequence reads: CASSQDGGGHTGELFF. CDR3 DNA: TGTGCCAGCAGCCAAGACGGTGGGGGGCACACCGGGGAGCTGTTTTTT.

V is TRBV20-1 and J is TRBJ2-1, with 9 bases fitting TRBD2. After removal of 3 bases from V and 7 bases from J, the junction contained 10 bases not matched to a gene. The CDR3 contains 15 residues. Germline loops: CDR1 DFQATT, CDR2 SNEGSKA (reference sequence). The CDR3 spells CSARQVGTSTNEQFF. The CDR3 region has the DNA TGCAGTGCTAGGCAAGTCGGGACTAGCACAAATGAGCAGTTCTTC.

V is TRBV12-3 or TRBV12-4 and J is TRBJ2-7; tentative D call: TRBD1 (5 bases). The CDR3 has 12 residues. V shed 5 bases and J shed 3 bases, with 8 bases lying between them. For the CDR3, the DNA is TGTGCCAGCAGTATGACAGTCTACGAGCAGTACTTC. Its translation: CASSMTVYEQYF.

In its sample, this clonotype was seen a few times. The chain is built from TRBV10-3 and TRBJ2-2; D call uncertain. V lost 7 bases and J 6 bases, leaving 6 bases between the germline ends. Germline V gene sequence: CDR1 ENHRY, CDR2 SYGVKD. The CDR3 is made up of 11 amino acids. CDR3 amino acids: CAITEAGELFF. DNA of the CDR3: TGTGCCATCACAGAGGCCGGGGAGCTGTTTTTT.

The gene calls are TRBV10-3 and TRBJ2-7, with D maybe TRBD1 (6 bases). Germline assignment: CDR1 ENHRY and CDR2 SYGVKD. The CDR3 length is 17 residues. V lost 2 bases, J lost 1 base, and 18 bases lay in between. The CDR3 sequence: CAISERLRGTSSYEQYF. The CDR3, as DNA: TGTGCCATCAGTGAGAGATTAAGGGGGACATCTTCCTACGAGCAGTACTTC.

This clonotype was counted a few times. The chain carries TRBV6-5 and TRBJ2-2, with TRBD1 identical over 8 bases. Germline V gene data show CDR1 as MNHEY and CDR2 as SVGAGI. This CDR3 contains 14 residues. V was pared by 2 bases and J by 7 bases, with 3 bases of the junction left unmatched. As DNA, the CDR3 is TGTGCCAGCAGTTACGGACAGGGAATCGGGGAGCTGTTTTTT. It specifies CASSYGQGIGELFF.

This clonotype was counted only a few times. The chain has TRBV20-1 and TRBJ2-5; 9 nucleotides agree with TRBD2. V trimming: 2 bases; J trimming: 4 bases; junction bases outside the gene matches: 8. Germline V lookup: CDR1 DFQATT, CDR2 SNEGSKA (reference sequence). The CDR3 runs 15 residues. CDR3 nucleotide sequence: TGCAGTGCTAGATGGTCTAGCGGGGTCCGAGAGACCCAGTACTTC. Amino acid sequence: CSARWSSGVRETQYF.

This clonotype was recorded many times. The chain uses TRBV20-1 and TRBJ2-1, with 7 bases lining up with TRBD2. V lost 7 bases to trimming and J lost 8 bases; unmatched junction nucleotides: 14. The CDR3 has 14 amino acids. Germline-derived CDR1 and CDR2 are DFQATT and SNEGSKA (reference sequence). The CDR3 here is CSDRTSERGDEQFF. The CDR3 bases are TGCAGTGATCGAACTAGCGAAAGAGGTGATGAGCAGTTCTTC.

V is TRBV5-1 and J is TRBJ1-1; 8 bases agree with TRBD1. The V gene's germline CDR1 is SGHRS and CDR2 YFSETQ. The CDR3 extends over 16 amino acids. V lost 4 bases, J lost 1 base, and 9 bases stayed unmatched. In nucleotides, the CDR3 is TGCGCCAGCAGCGAGGCTTACAGGGGGAAGAACACTGAAGCTTTCTTT. This translates into CASSEAYRGKNTEAFF. Based on the CDR3 plus reference TRBV5-1 and TRBJ1-1, the full variable domain is KAGVTQTPRYLIKTRGQQVTLSCSPISGHRSVSWYQQTPGQGLQFLFEYFSETQRNKGNFPGRFSGRQFSNSRSEMNVSTLELGDSALYLCASSEAYRGKNTEAFFGQGTRLTVV.